This section outlines one TCR beta chain sequence together with its context. The entry originates in a study of control samples from healthy donors and cancer patients. Data came from immunoSEQ multiplex PCR; TCRdb stores just in-frame clones and leaves some out. The table has around 230,000 clones, around 94% seen once. This clonotype originated in a man aged 50-60 years in good health. The sample taken for sequencing was blood.

The CDR3, as DNA: TGTGCCAGCAGCCAAGATTATGCAGCGGCTATCGGCTCCTATAATTCACCCCTCCACTTT. Residues: CASSQDYAAAIGSYNSPLHF. The chain is built from TRBV14 and TRBJ1-6; D not resolved. V was pared by 0 bases and J by 0 bases, with 18 bases between. Germline CDR1 and CDR2: SGHDN and FVKESK. The length of the CDR3 is 20 residues.